These 3 T cell receptor beta chains share one sample of origin, sequenced in a study of tumor-infiltrating lymphocytes in localized non-small cell lung cancer. Profiling relied on immunoSEQ multiplex PCR, and the TCRdb table lists in-frame clones only, not all of them. The table includes under 15,000 clones, 80% to 90% detected once. The sequenced sample was uninvolved lung tissue not adjacent to the tumor. These receptors were obtained from a human donor with non-small cell lung cancer.

V and J are TRBV30 and TRBJ1-5; a possible D gene is TRBD1 (6 bases). The length of the CDR3 is 14 residues. Trimming left V 3 bases short and J 0 bases short, with 9 bases between. Germline CDR1 and CDR2: GTSNPN and SVGIG (reference sequence). CDR3 DNA: TGTGCCTGGAGGGACAGTTATAGCAATCAGCCCCAGCATTTT. This encodes CAWRDSYSNQPQHF. The complete variable domain, with remaining parts taken from reference TRBV30 and TRBJ1-5, reads SQTIHQWPATLVQPVGSPLSLECTVEGTSNPNLYWYRQAAGRGLQLLFYSVGIGQISSEVPQNLSASRPQDRQFILSSKKLLLSDSGFYLCAWRDSYSNQPQHFGDGTRLSIL.

The chain uses TRBV6-6 and TRBJ1-1, with D maybe TRBD1 (6 bases). Germline assignment: CDR1 MNHNY and CDR2 SVGAGI (reference sequence). The V gene lost 10 bases and the J gene lost 7 bases, with 13 bases spanning the gap. This CDR3 comprises 11 residues. CDR3 amino acids: CATPRGGEAFF. The CDR3 DNA is TGTGCCACCCCTAGGGGGGGTGAAGCTTTCTTT.

This rearrangement joins TRBV2 to TRBJ2-5; D unresolved. Trimming removed 2 bases at V and 3 bases at J, with 7 bases between. This CDR3 has 13 residues. Germline values: CDR1 SNHLY, CDR2 FYNNEI. CDR3: CASSENSEETQYF. CDR3 bases: TGTGCCAGCAGTGAAAACAGCGAAGAGACCCAGTACTTC.